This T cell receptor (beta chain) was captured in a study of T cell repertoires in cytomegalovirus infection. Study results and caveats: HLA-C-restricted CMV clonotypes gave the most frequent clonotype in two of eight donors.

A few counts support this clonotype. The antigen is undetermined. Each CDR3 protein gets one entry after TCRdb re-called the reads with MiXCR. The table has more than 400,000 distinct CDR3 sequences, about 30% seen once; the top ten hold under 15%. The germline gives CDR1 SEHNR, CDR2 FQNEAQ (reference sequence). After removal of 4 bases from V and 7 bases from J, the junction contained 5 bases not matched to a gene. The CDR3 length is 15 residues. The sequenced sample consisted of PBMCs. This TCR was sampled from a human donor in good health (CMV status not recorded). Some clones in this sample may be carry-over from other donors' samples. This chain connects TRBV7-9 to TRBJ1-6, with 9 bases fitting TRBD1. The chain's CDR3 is CASSSADRGNSPLHF. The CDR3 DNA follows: TGTGCCAGCAGCTCGGCGGACAGGGGCAATTCACCCCTCCACTTT.